The T cell receptor (beta chain) under discussion was sequenced for a study of breast tumors, draining lymph nodes, adjacent tissues. In TCRdb, the multiplex PCR reads were re-called with MiXCR into one record per CDR3 protein. The table lists about 13,000 distinct CDR3 sequences, 40% to 55% of them singletons. This CDR3 has 15 amino acids. Germline V CDR1 and CDR2: DFQATT, SNEGSKA (reference sequence). V shed 3 bases and J 8 bases; nucleotides not matched to a gene: 10. This clonotype was detected only a few times. The chain uses TRBV20-1 and TRBJ1-4, with TRBD1 identical over 9 bases. Sample: tumor-adjacent breast tissue. This TCR derives from a female donor with breast cancer. Some clones in this sample may be carry-over from other donors' samples. The CDR3 DNA sequence: TGCAGTGCTAGGGCGTTCGGGACAGGGCTGGAAAAACTGTTTTTT. Amino acids: CSARAFGTGLEKLFF.